This T cell receptor beta chain was profiled in a study of blood T cells in healthy people across ages. V was trimmed by 7 bases and J by 0 bases, leaving 12 bases between them. In germline, CDR1 is SQVTM, CDR2 ANQGSEA. This CDR3 is built from 13 residues. PCR was performed a second time for roughly 6 to 12 cycles using a sample-barcoded 5' primer and a J-beta primer mix. TCRdb reprocessed the 5' RACE reads with MiXCR, giving one entry per CDR3 protein. The sample holds approximately 670,000 distinct CDR3 sequences, 35% to 50% seen once. The origin of this receptor is a man at least 80 years old in good health. The sequenced material came from blood. The chain couples TRBV29-1 to TRBJ1-1; the D gene is possibly TRBD1 (6 bases). CDR3 loop: CSAWQGLNTEAFF. The DNA of the CDR3 is TGCAGCGCATGGCAGGGGCTGAACACTGAAGCTTTCTTT.